One T cell receptor beta chain is described in this entry. What it binds is not known. Using immunoSEQ multiplex PCR, the repertoire was profiled, and TCRdb retains in-frame clones only, with some absent. The data show tens of thousands of clones, with over 75% seen just once and 0.65% to 0.9% held by the top ten. This sample was included in a study of memory CD4+ T cells and cytomegalovirus serostatus. Single viable CD3+CD4+CD8-CD45RO+ cells were sorted as the memory CD4+ T cells. Overall study results and limits: Of more than 150 reported CMV TCRbeta sequences, roughly 70 were found in memory CD4+ repertoires.

Trimming removed 4 bases at V and 5 bases at J, with 11 bases between. Germline V lookup: CDR1 SNHLY, CDR2 FYNNEI. CDR3 length equals 13 residues. The sequenced material came from memory CD4+ T cells from blood. This rearrangement joins TRBV2 to TRBJ1-1; D possibly corresponds to TRBD1 (5 bases). This clonotype was obtained from an adult in good health and CMV-seronegative. The CDR3 DNA is TGTGCCAGCAGTGCCAGGGTACGGACTGAAGCTTTCTTT. As protein: CASSARVRTEAFF. Combining the CDR3 with reference TRBV2 and TRBJ1-1 gives the whole variable domain EPEVTQTPSHQVTQMGQEVILRCVPISNHLYFYWYRQILGQKVEFLVSFYNNEISEKSEIFDDQFSVERPDGSNFTLKIRSTKLEDSAMYFCASSARVRTEAFFGQGTRLTVV.